This T cell receptor (beta chain) appears in the sequencing data of a study of technical replicates of blood from a few donors. Sequencing was performed with immunoSEQ multiplex PCR; in TCRdb, only in-frame clones are kept and a portion is missing. This sample has over 60,000 clones, with just under 90% found just once. The germline V gene encodes CDR1 SGHAT and CDR2 FQNNGV. This CDR3 is built from 15 residues. Trimming cost V 5 bases and J 6 bases; bases outside gene matches: 4. The clonotype originates from a human donor in good health. Some clones in this sample may be carry-over from other donors' samples. This chain joins TRBV11-2 and TRBJ2-7, with 16 positions matching TRBD2. The sequenced sample consisted of PBMCs. Written as DNA, the CDR3 is TGTGCCAGCAGCGGGACTAGCGGGGGGGCCCTCGAGCAGTACTTC. It translates to CASSGTSGGALEQYF.